A single sample gave rise to the 22 T cell receptor beta chains below, sequenced in a study of shared clonotypes between healthy human individuals (dated by TCRdb to 2018 to 2020). Library preparation employed the immunoSEQ multiplex PCR assay. Held by TCRdb, this immuneACCESS table contains in-frame sequences only and omits some clones. Under half of the omission traces to an unresolved V gene where checked; the cause of the rest is unknown. This sample is represented by around 1.4 million clones; less than 99% of them were singletons. The ten largest account for around 0.33% of the sample. Sequencing was carried out using naive CD4+ T cells sorted from blood. Reading the label with the study, this specimen's cell subset or site is: CD45RA+ positively selected. The source is a young man in good health.

V and J are TRBV28 and TRBJ1-2; 7 bases align to TRBD1. Trimming removed 2 bases from V and 0 bases from J; junction bases left unmatched: 3. There are 15 residues in the CDR3. CDR1 and CDR2 (germline): MDHEN, SYDVKM. The CDR3 sequence is CASSLPTGPNYGYTF. CDR3 sequence (DNA): TGTGCCAGCAGTTTACCGACAGGGCCTAACTATGGCTACACCTTC.

The rearrangement uses TRBV10-3 and TRBJ2-3; D perhaps matches TRBD1 (6 bases). Germline CDR1 reads ENHRY; CDR2 reads SYGVKD. V lost 4 bases, J lost 1 base, and 15 bases lay in between. The CDR3 has 16 amino acids. The CDR3, as DNA: TGTGCCATCAGTGCCTTACAGGGATCGGGCACAGATACGCAGTATTTT. Translated, it gives CAISALQGSGTDTQYF.

V gene TRBV7-9 combines with J gene TRBJ2-2; 8 bases align to TRBD2. Per germline, CDR1 SEHNR and CDR2 FQNEAQ (reference sequence). After removal of 6 bases from V and 0 bases from J, the junction contained 6 bases not matched to a gene. The CDR3 extends over 16 amino acids. CDR3 sequence reads: CASSHSGISNTGELFF. CDR3 bases: TGTGCCAGCAGTCATAGCGGGATCTCGAACACCGGGGAGCTGTTTTTT.

CDR3 amino acids: CASSIPVPGANVLTF. Written as DNA, the CDR3 is TGTGCCAGTAGTATTCCAGTCCCTGGGGCCAACGTCCTGACTTTC. This chain links TRBV19 with TRBJ2-6; D not resolved. The CDR3 runs to 15 residues. The V gene lost 3 bases and the J gene lost 2 bases, with 8 bases spanning the gap. In germline, CDR1 is LNHDA, CDR2 SQIVND (reference sequence).

This chain connects TRBV6-1 to TRBJ2-7; no clear D gene. This CDR3 contains 14 residues. The V end lost 6 bases, the J end lost 2 bases, and 14 bases lay between the germline ends. Germline assignment: CDR1 MNHNS and CDR2 SASEGT. The CDR3 DNA reads as TGTGCCAGCAGGGATCTTGCCGAAACCTACGAGCAGTACTTC. Protein: CASRDLAETYEQYF.

The chain has TRBV2 and TRBJ2-2; D possibly corresponds to TRBD1 (6 bases). This CDR3 region has 13 residues. Germline V gives CDR1 SNHLY, CDR2 FYNNEI. The CDR3 region has the DNA TGTGCAAACAAGGACAGCGTCCCCGGGGAGCTGTTTTTT. It yields the protein CANKDSVPGELFF.

This clone was observed a single time. This chain joins TRBV9 and TRBJ1-5; 10 bases map to TRBD1. J gave up 1 base and V 0 bases, and 7 bases lay outside the gene matches. The CDR3 length is 18 residues. Germline V gives CDR1 SGDLS, CDR2 YYNGEE. The CDR3 DNA sequence: TGTGCCAGCAGCGTAGAGGACAGGGGGAATGGAAGCAATCAGCCCCAGCATTTT. This sequence encodes CASSVEDRGNGSNQPQHF.

The rearrangement uses TRBV29-1 and TRBJ2-3; D not resolved. The CDR3 has 13 amino acids. V lost 3 bases, J lost 2 bases, and 9 bases lay in between. The germline V gene encodes CDR1 SQVTM and CDR2 ANQGSEA. CDR3 sequence reads: CSVEFQHTDTQYF. The CDR3 nucleotides read TGCAGCGTTGAGTTTCAGCACACAGATACGCAGTATTTT.

This clone was recorded a few times. In the same sample, other DNA sequences code for this CDR3. The chain recombines TRBV28 with TRBJ1-1; D is unresolved. Trimming shortened V by 4 bases and J by 2 bases, and 2 bases separated the two germline ends. Per the germline V gene, CDR1 is MDHEN and CDR2 is SYDVKM. There are 11 residues in the CDR3. The CDR3 sequence is CASSSNTEAFF. CDR3 DNA: TGTGCCAGCAGTTCCAACACTGAAGCTTTCTTT.

This chain uses TRBV9 with TRBJ1-2; no clear D. The CDR3 has 10 residues. V lost 1 base, J lost 8 bases, and 3 bases lay in between. CDR1 and CDR2 (germline): SGDLS, YYNGEE. The CDR3 loop reads CASSVRGYTF. The DNA of the CDR3 is TGTGCCAGCAGCGTACGCGGCTACACCTTC.

This chain links TRBV5-4 with TRBJ2-1; 13 nucleotides line up with TRBD2. Germline V CDR1 and CDR2: SGHNT, YYREEE (reference sequence). CDR3 size: 18 residues. Germline trimming cut 0 bases from V and 13 bases from J; bases unmatched to any gene: 16. CDR3: CASSLAGLAGAGGGRQFF. DNA of the CDR3: TGTGCCAGCAGCTTGGCTGGACTAGCGGGGGCAGGGGGCGGCAGACAGTTCTTC.

The rearrangement uses TRBV7-2 and TRBJ2-3; D gene ambiguous. Germline V gene sequence: CDR1 SGHTA, CDR2 FQGNSA. CDR3 length: 13 amino acids. The germline V and J ends were trimmed by 1 base and 3 bases, with 5 bases remaining between them. CDR3 amino acids: CASSLELTDTQYF. For the CDR3, the DNA is TGTGCCAGCAGCTTAGAATTGACAGATACGCAGTATTTT.

V and J are TRBV10-3 and TRBJ1-2, with D tentatively TRBD1 (5 bases). Germline V gives CDR1 ENHRY, CDR2 SYGVKD. Trimming took 6 bases from V and 4 from J, leaving 15 bases between them. The length of the CDR3 is 14 residues. CDR3 in amino acids: CAISGPGLTYGYTF. Here the CDR3 DNA reads TGTGCCATCAGCGGACCGGGACTGACCTATGGCTACACCTTC.

The rearrangement links TRBV2 to TRBJ2-7, with 7 bases fitting TRBD1. The germline V gene encodes CDR1 SNHLY and CDR2 FYNNEI. The CDR3 loop spans 13 amino acids. The V gene end was trimmed by 10 bases and the J gene end by 5 bases; junction bases not matched to a gene: 11. CDR3 in DNA: TGTGCCACTTTCCGGGACAGCTGGAACGAGCAGTACTTC. Amino acid sequence: CATFRDSWNEQYF.

The rearrangement links TRBV29-1 to TRBJ1-3, with D unresolved. The CDR3 runs 13 residues. V lost 6 bases and J 0 bases, leaving 9 bases between the germline ends. CDR1 and CDR2 (germline): SQVTM, ANQGSEA. The CDR3 nucleotides are TGCAGCGTGAACGGAGTCTCTGGAAACACCATATATTTT. Protein sequence: CSVNGVSGNTIYF.

The chain carries TRBV10-3 and TRBJ2-1; no definite D call. Per the germline V gene, CDR1 is ENHRY and CDR2 is SYGVKD. There are 15 residues in the CDR3. V was shortened by 4 bases and J by 6 bases, with 16 bases between the two germline ends. The CDR3 protein is CAISVKSARTNEQFF. The CDR3 bases are TGTGCCATCAGTGTGAAATCGGCGAGAACCAATGAGCAGTTCTTC.

This sequence joins TRBV5-1 and TRBJ2-3, with 11 bases aligning to TRBD2. This CDR3 has 17 amino acids. The V and J ends lost 3 bases and 6 bases, in that order; junction bases with no gene match: 12. In germline, CDR1 is SGHRS, CDR2 YFSETQ. The CDR3 loop is CASSSGRGLAGGDTQYF. CDR3 sequence (DNA): TGCGCCAGCAGCTCCGGACGGGGCCTAGCGGGAGGCGATACGCAGTATTTT.

This chain links TRBV30 with TRBJ1-5; TRBD1 is a possible D gene (5 bases). The CDR3 is 17 amino acids. V was clipped by 5 bases and J by 0 bases, with 20 bases between them. In germline, CDR1 is GTSNPN, CDR2 SVGIG (reference sequence). Written as DNA, the CDR3 is TGTGCCTGGGATCGGGACCGCTCCCGGGATAGCAATCAGCCCCAGCATTTT. Translating gives CAWDRDRSRDSNQPQHF.

V gene TRBV5-5 combines with J gene TRBJ2-7; D may correspond to TRBD1 or TRBD2 (5 bases each). Trimming took 4 bases from V and 5 from J, leaving 28 bases between them. There are 18 residues in the CDR3. Germline V CDR1 and CDR2: SGHKS, YYEKEE (reference sequence). CDR3 protein: CASSLTRATFTGPHEQYF. CDR3 in DNA: TGTGCCAGCAGCCTCACCAGGGCTACCTTTACGGGACCCCACGAGCAGTACTTC.

V is TRBV7-9 and J is TRBJ2-1; TRBD2 might be the D (5 bases). This CDR3 has 16 amino acids. Germline V gives CDR1 SEHNR, CDR2 FQNEAQ (reference sequence). Trimming took 8 bases from V and 5 from J, leaving 22 bases between them. CDR3 sequence: CASPKSPGTPNNEQFF. The CDR3 region has the DNA TGTGCCAGCCCAAAGAGTCCGGGAACCCCCAACAATGAGCAGTTCTTC.

V gene TRBV28 combines with J gene TRBJ2-1; D is tentatively TRBD1 or TRBD2 (5 bases each). The CDR3 loop spans 16 amino acids. Trimming pared 5 bases from V and 7 bases from J, leaving 21 bases between. The germline V gene has CDR1 MDHEN and CDR2 SYDVKM. CDR3 protein: CASSRTGTLFGNEQFF. CDR3 in DNA: TGTGCCAGCAGTCGAACCGGGACCCTCTTCGGGAATGAGCAGTTCTTC.

The chain employs TRBV25-1 and TRBJ2-7, with 7 bases identical to TRBD2. Trimming cost V 6 bases and J 4 bases; bases outside gene matches: 9. The CDR3 contains 14 residues. CDR1 is MGHDK and CDR2 is SYGVNS in the germline V gene. The CDR3 DNA reads as TGTGCCAGCAGACCTAGCGGAACACATTACGAGCAGTACTTC. Its translation: CASRPSGTHYEQYF.